The clone carrying this T cell receptor beta chain has only a few counts. The TCRbeta library incorporated unique molecular identifiers. From the PCR reads, TCRdb called clonotypes with MiXCR, one entry per CDR3 protein. Among about 610,000 distinct CDR3 sequences listed, about 10% were seen once. Germline loops: CDR1 SQVTM, CDR2 ANQGSEA. The CDR3 extends over 12 amino acids. V lost 4 bases, J lost 7 bases, and 6 bases stayed unmatched. The data originate from a study of T-cell reconstitution after alpha-beta-depleted transplantation in children. This chain uses TRBV29-1 with TRBJ2-5; 7 positions agree with TRBD2. Here the sequenced sample was PBMCs from the stem cell graft donor, taken from the stem cell graft. The receptor was derived from a human donor who donated a stem cell graft to a child with acute myeloid leukemia. DNA for the CDR3: TGCAGCGTTGGTTCTTCGGGGGGGACCCAGTACTTC. It translates to CSVGSSGGTQYF.